Following are 25 T cell receptor beta chains from one sample sequenced in a study of T cells in women clearing cervical HPV infection. The method was immunoSEQ multiplex PCR; TCRdb's version includes in-frame clones alone and lacks a portion of them. This sample carries about 23,000 clones, with 24% going to the ten biggest clones. The sample consisted of blood buffy coat. These receptors were taken from a woman between 18 and 69 years old with a cervical HPV16 infection that either progressed to CIN3+ or cleared (not recorded which).

To note about this clone: The CDR3 is cut off 3 residues early in the read; its end comes from the germline J gene. The V call is TRBV20-1, the J call TRBJ1-2; possibly TRBD1 for D (5 bases). V lost 3 bases and J 1 base, leaving 12 bases between the germline ends. The CDR3 is made up of 14 amino acids. Germline CDR1 and CDR2: DFQATT and SNEGSKA (reference sequence). CDR3 sequence reads: CSASQGVFNYGYTF. The sequenced part of the CDR3 DNA is TGCAGTGCTAGTCAAGGGGTATTTAACTATGGC.

On this clone itself: The sequenced fragment ends 3 residues before the CDR3 boundary, so the rest is inferred from the germline J gene. The rearrangement uses TRBV19 and TRBJ2-1; TRBD2 aligns across 7 bases. The germline CDR1 and CDR2 sequences are LNHDA and SQIVND (reference sequence). J lost 8 bases, V lost 10 bases, and 17 bases had no gene match. The CDR3 consists of 15 residues. CDR3 in amino acids: CATGTTVGPRDEQFF. The sequenced CDR3 bases are TGTGCCACAGGGACTACGGTAGGGCCTAGAGATGAG.

Remarks on this clone: The observed sequence ends 3 residues before the CDR3 terminus, with the missing tail filled in from the germline J gene. The chain is built from TRBV7-6 and TRBJ1-2; 7 bases agree with TRBD1. Germline V gene data show CDR1 as SGHVS and CDR2 as FNYEAQ. This CDR3 region has 13 residues. The CDR3 DNA, read in part, is TGTGCCAGCAGCCCGGGGACAGCCTACGAC. Translated, it gives CASSPGTAYD. Given in full, the CDR3 is CASSPGTAYDYTF.

Comment on this clone: The CDR3 goes on 3 residues after the read ends, and that part is filled in from the germline J gene. This sequence joins TRBV28 and TRBJ2-5; 9 positions match TRBD2. The ends lost 6 bases at V and 1 base at J; junction bases unmatched: 0. CDR3 size: 13 residues. The germline CDR1 and CDR2 sequences are MDHEN and SYDVKM. CDR3 bases read: TGTGCCAGCAGGACTAGCGGCCAAGAGACC. Translating it yields CASRTSGQET. The whole CDR3 protein is CASRTSGQETQYF.

As for this clone: The CDR3 end is not reached by the read, which stops 3 residues before it; the germline J gene fills it in. V and J are TRBV20-1 and TRBJ2-7, with 7 bases that match TRBD1. The length of the CDR3 is 14 residues. V lost 4 bases, J lost 3 bases, and 9 bases stayed unmatched. CDR1 DFQATT and CDR2 SNEGSKA come from the germline V gene (reference sequence). CDR3 DNA (partial): TGCAGTGCTATAAATAAGACAGGGTTCTACGAG. This codes for CSAINKTGFYE. The whole CDR3 sequence is CSAINKTGFYEQYF.

About this clone: The CDR3 extends 3 residues past the end of the read, so its final part is completed from the germline J gene. V is TRBV12-5 and J is TRBJ1-4; D is unresolved. Per germline, CDR1 LGHNT and CDR2 FRNRAP. The CDR3 loop spans 15 amino acids. V was cut by 3 bases and J by 9 bases, with 17 bases left in between. The CDR3 spells CASGLQAKTPKKLFF. The covered CDR3 bases are TGTGCTAGTGGTTTACAAGCGAAGACCCCGAAAAAA. Drawing the rest from reference TRBV12-5 and TRBJ1-4, the complete variable domain is DARVTQTPRHKVTEMGQEVTMRCQPILGHNTVFWYRQTMMQGLELLAYFRNRAPLDDSGMPKDRFSAEMPDATLATLKIQPSEPRDSAVYFCASGLQAKTPKKLFFGSGTQLSVL.

A word on this clone: The read ends 3 residues before the CDR3 terminus; that terminus is restored from the germline J gene. The gene calls are TRBV11-1 and TRBJ2-1; D is uncertain. Germline V gives CDR1 SGHAT, CDR2 FQDESV (reference sequence). The CDR3 is made up of 14 amino acids. V lost 1 base and J 5 bases, leaving 9 bases between the germline ends. Partial CDR3 DNA: TGTGCCAGCAGCTTAGTCCTGCTAAACAATGAG. The encoded protein is CASSLVLLNNE. The CDR3 reads in full as CASSLVLLNNEQFF.

A note on this clone: Sequencing ends 3 residues short of the CDR3 end; the germline J gene provides the rest. The rearrangement joins TRBV18 to TRBJ2-1; 7 bases line up with TRBD1. This CDR3 comprises 16 residues. Germline lookup yields CDR1 KGHSH and CDR2 LQKENI. V shed 4 bases and J 4 bases; nucleotides not matched to a gene: 10. The CDR3 spells CASSLNSGQTYNEQFF. The sequenced part of the CDR3 DNA is TGTGCCAGCTCACTCAACTCGGGACAGACATACAATGAG.

A remark on this clone: The read ends 3 residues shy of where the CDR3 ends; the end is completed using the germline J gene. The chain couples TRBV20-1 to TRBJ2-7; TRBD2 matches at 11 bases. V was clipped by 4 bases and J by 4 bases; unmatched bases: 3. CDR3 length: 13 amino acids. Germline V gene data show CDR1 as DFQATT and CDR2 as SNEGSKA (reference sequence). The CDR3 DNA, read in part, is TGCAGTGCTATGGGGACTAGCGGTTACGAG. Protein sequence: CSAMGTSGYE. The entire CDR3 protein is CSAMGTSGYEQYF.

As concerns this clone: Coverage ceases 3 residues before the CDR3 finishes, and the germline J gene fills in the end. The J gene is TRBJ1-5, the V gene TRBV7-3; D remains ambiguous. The CDR3 contains 13 residues. V was shortened by 2 bases and J by 4 bases, with 6 bases between the two germline ends. The V gene's germline CDR1 is SGHTA and CDR2 FQGTGA. CDR3 protein: CASSLSANQPQHF. The CDR3 bases that were read are TGTGCCAGCAGCTTATCAGCGAATCAGCCC.

To note about this clone: The CDR3 end falls 3 residues outside the read, so it is completed with the germline J gene. J is TRBJ1-5 and V is TRBV20-1, with TRBD1 matching over 8 bases. CDR3 length equals 16 residues. CDR1 and CDR2 (germline): DFQATT, SNEGSKA (reference sequence). The V gene end was trimmed by 5 bases and the J gene end by 0 bases; junction bases not matched to a gene: 9. The sequenced CDR3 bases are TGCAGTGCTGGACAGGGAACTGGGGTTAGCAATCAGCCC. It yields the protein CSAGQGTGVSNQP. The complete CDR3 reads CSAGQGTGVSNQPQHF.

On this clone itself: The sequenced fragment ends 3 residues before the CDR3 boundary, so the rest is inferred from the germline J gene. V gene TRBV3-1 (or the pseudogene TRBV3-2) combines with J gene TRBJ2-7; TRBD2 matches at 11 bases. The CDR3 sequence is 16 residues long. Germline assignment: CDR1 LGHDT and CDR2 YNNKEL (reference sequence). V lost 5 bases to trimming and J lost 4 bases; unmatched junction nucleotides: 10. Here the CDR3 reads CASSSQSASGRYEQYF. CDR3 bases read: TGTGCCAGCAGCTCACAGTCCGCTAGCGGGAGGTACGAG.

In the case of this clone: Sequencing ends 3 residues short of the CDR3 end; the germline J gene provides the rest. The V gene is TRBV5-1, the J gene TRBJ2-5, with a possible D match to TRBD2 (6 bases). The germline gives CDR1 SGHRS, CDR2 YFSETQ. This CDR3 is 14 amino acids long. The V end was cut by 5 bases, the J end by 5 bases, with 16 bases between. CDR3 DNA (partial): TGCGCCAGCAGGGTTGAGCGGAGGGATGAGACC. Translating gives CASRVERRDET. The whole CDR3 sequence is CASRVERRDETQYF. The whole variable domain, filled in from reference TRBV5-1 and TRBJ2-5, reads KAGVTQTPRYLIKTRGQQVTLSCSPISGHRSVSWYQQTPGQGLQFLFEYFSETQRNKGNFPGRFSGRQFSNSRSEMNVSTLELGDSALYLCASRVERRDETQYFGPGTRLLVL.

With regard to this clone: The read falls 3 residues short of the CDR3 end, and the missing part is taken from the germline J gene. The chain is built from TRBV12-3 or TRBV12-4 and TRBJ1-5; 7 bases are shared with TRBD1. Trimming cost V 0 bases and J 4 bases; bases outside gene matches: 3. The CDR3 spans 15 residues. CDR3 DNA, as far as it was read: TGTGCCAGCAGTTTAGCCCGACAGGGAAATCAGCCC. Translated: CASSLARQGNQP. The whole CDR3 protein is CASSLARQGNQPQHF.

As regards this clone: The read finishes 3 residues shy of the CDR3 end, and the germline J gene is used to complete it. This chain connects TRBV20-1 to TRBJ2-2; TRBD2 matches 11 bases. Unmatched junction bases numbered 6, after V lost 2 bases and J lost 7 bases. Germline values: CDR1 DFQATT, CDR2 SNEGSKA (reference sequence). This CDR3 comprises 15 residues. Partial CDR3 DNA: TGCAGTGCTAGAAGGCTAGCGGGGGGTTACGGGGAG. Translation: CSARRLAGGYGE. The CDR3 reads in full as CSARRLAGGYGELFF.

This clone shows up as medium-sized by frequency. The read gets to within 3 residues of the CDR3 end, and the germline J gene fills in the rest. The rearrangement uses TRBV5-1 and TRBJ2-2; 7 bases are a match to TRBD1. Losses at the gene ends were 4 bases for V and 0 bases for J; bases not matched to a gene: 9. The germline V gene encodes CDR1 SGHRS and CDR2 YFSETQ. The CDR3 loop spans 17 amino acids. CDR3 region: CASSVTGTAPNTGELFF. The CDR3 bases that were read are TGCGCCAGCAGCGTAACCGGGACAGCCCCGAACACCGGGGAG.

Details on this clone: The sequence runs out 3 residues before the end of the CDR3; the remainder is reconstructed from the germline J gene. The chain joins TRBV2 to TRBJ2-3; D unresolved. CDR1 and CDR2 from the germline V gene are SNHLY and FYNNEI. The CDR3 consists of 13 residues. The CDR3 DNA, read in part, is TGTGCCAGCAGTAGGGCTGAACAAGAGACG. Protein sequence: CASSRAEQET. The entire CDR3 protein reads CASSRAEQETQYF. Based on the CDR3 plus reference TRBV2 and TRBJ2-3, the full variable domain is EPEVTQTPSHQVTQMGQEVILRCVPISNHLYFYWYRQILGQKVEFLVSFYNNEISEKSEIFDDQFSVERPDGSNFTLKIRSTKLEDSAMYFCASSRAEQETQYFGPGTRLTVL.

CDR3 in amino acids: CATPGQNSPYGQYF. CDR3 DNA (partial): TGTGCCACCCCGGGACAGAATAGTCCCTATGGT. This chain links TRBV7-9 with TRBJ2-4; 7 bases fit TRBD1. The read is 3 residues too short to cover the CDR3 end, so that end is filled in from the germline J gene. The germline V gene encodes CDR1 SEHNR and CDR2 FQNEAQ (reference sequence). The CDR3 has 14 amino acids. Full variable domain (remainder filled in from reference TRBV7-9 and TRBJ2-4): DTGVSQNPRHKITKRGQNVTFRCDPISEHNRLYWYRQTLGQGPEFLTYFQNEAQLEKSRLLSDRFSAERPKGSFSTLEIQRTEQGDSAMYLCATPGQNSPYGQYFGAGTRLSVL.

A note on this clone: The CDR3 extends 3 residues past the end of the read, so its final part is completed from the germline J gene. This sequence joins TRBV5-5 and TRBJ2-7; 7 nucleotides align to TRBD1. Germline-derived CDR1 and CDR2 are SGHKS and YYEKEE (reference sequence). The V gene end was trimmed by 0 bases and the J gene end by 3 bases; junction bases not matched to a gene: 6. The CDR3 spans 15 residues. The sequenced CDR3 bases are TGTGCCAGCAGCTTGGCGGGACAGTATAACTACGAG. Translating it yields CASSLAGQYNYE. The CDR3 in its entirety is CASSLAGQYNYEQYF.

A remark on this clone: The CDR3 end lies 3 residues beyond the end of the read and is filled in from the germline J gene. This rearrangement joins TRBV19 to TRBJ1-1; the match to TRBD1 covers 8 bases. The CDR3 consists of 17 residues. Per the germline V gene, CDR1 is LNHDA and CDR2 is SQIVND (reference sequence). J was trimmed by 1 base and V by 10 bases; bases with no gene match: 17. The DNA read from the CDR3 is TGTGCCACCAAGGACAGGGCGGCTCATCTTGGGAACACTGAA. Translating it yields CATKDRAAHLGNTE. The full-length CDR3 reads as CATKDRAAHLGNTEAFF. Together with reference TRBV19 and TRBJ1-1, the CDR3 gives the full variable domain: DGGITQSPKYLFRKEGQNVTLSCEQNLNHDAMYWYRQDPGQGLRLIYYSQIVNDFQKGDIAEGYSVSREKKESFPLTVTSAQKNPTAFYLCATKDRAAHLGNTEAFFGQGTRLTVV.

With regard to this clone: The read ends 3 residues before the CDR3 terminus; that terminus is restored from the germline J gene. J is TRBJ1-2 and V is TRBV20-1; D is possibly TRBD1 (6 bases). V dropped 1 base and J dropped 1 base, with 10 bases sitting between them. The CDR3 sequence is 14 residues long. Germline V gene lookup returns CDR1 DFQATT and CDR2 SNEGSKA (reference sequence). CDR3 region: CSARGTADNYGYTF. The DNA read from the CDR3 is TGCAGTGCTAGAGGGACAGCCGATAACTATGGC.

Comments on this clone: Coverage ceases 3 residues before the CDR3 finishes, and the germline J gene fills in the end. This chain uses TRBV19 with TRBJ1-5; 11 bases are shared with TRBD1. CDR1 and CDR2 (germline): LNHDA, SQIVND (reference sequence). The CDR3 runs to 16 residues. V gave up 6 bases and J gave up 6 bases; unmatched junction bases: 10. The CDR3 is CASSGTGGVYVQPQHF. The covered CDR3 bases are TGTGCCAGTAGCGGGACAGGGGGAGTTTACGTTCAGCCC.

CDR3 bases read: TGTGCCAGCTCCACAGGGGCCGCAGCTGAA. Its protein is CASSTGAAAE. The full CDR3 sequence reads CASSTGAAAEAFF. The chain has TRBV18 and TRBJ1-1, with 7 bases lining up with TRBD1. The CDR3 end falls 3 residues outside the read, so it is completed with the germline J gene. V was clipped by 6 bases and J by 6 bases; unmatched bases: 7. This CDR3 region has 13 residues. Germline CDR1 is KGHSH and CDR2 is LQKENI.

Notes on this clone: The CDR3 goes on 3 residues after the read ends, and that part is filled in from the germline J gene. The chain uses TRBV11-3 and TRBJ2-7; D uncertain. V dropped 0 bases and J dropped 4 bases, with 7 bases sitting between them. Germline CDR1 SGHNT, CDR2 YENEEA. The CDR3 is 13 residues long. The sequenced part of the CDR3 DNA is TGTGCCAGCAGCTTAGATCCAGAATACGAG. Protein: CASSLDPEYE. The entire CDR3 protein is CASSLDPEYEQYF.

About this clone: The CDR3 is cut off 3 residues early in the read; its end comes from the germline J gene. This chain uses TRBV5-1 with TRBJ2-2; no clear D. Germline V lookup: CDR1 SGHRS, CDR2 YFSETQ. This CDR3 is built from 15 residues. The CDR3 DNA, read in part, is TGCGCCAGCAGCTCTGCCGGCGGATCTAATGAAAAG. As protein: CASSSAGGSNEK. The entire CDR3 protein is CASSSAGGSNEKLFF.